This T cell receptor (beta chain) was documented in a study of cytomegalovirus exposure and HLA in healthy donors. The CDR3 spans 16 residues. CDR1 is MRHNA, CDR2 SNTAGT, per germline. Trimming cost V 2 bases and J 2 bases, with 16 bases left between them. The PCR ran on 60 Vbeta and 13 Jbeta primers. Sequencing was performed with immunoSEQ multiplex PCR; in TCRdb, only in-frame clones are kept and a portion is missing. The sample totals under 200,000 clones. The source is a man aged 30-40 years in good health and CMV-seronegative. J is TRBJ2-7 and V is TRBV6-4, with D maybe TRBD1 (6 bases). Sequencing was done on a sample of PBMCs. Here the CDR3 reads CASSDPSHGDTYEQYF. CDR3 sequence (DNA): TGTGCCAGCAGTGACCCATCTCATGGGGACACCTACGAGCAGTACTTC.